This record covers a single T cell receptor (beta chain). The antigen is undetermined. Profiled with immunoSEQ multiplex PCR; TCRdb holds only in-frame clones, not every one. This sample has about 86,000 clones, with approximately 89% found just once. The sample belongs to a study of T cell responses to AZD1222 COVID-19 vaccine. Germline V lookup: CDR1 SQVTM, CDR2 ANQGSEA. Trimming at V came to 6 bases and at J to 3 bases, leaving 7 bases not matched to a gene. The CDR3 loop spans 14 amino acids. Notes on the study in general: Sampling captured repertoires only after the peak T cell response. Just a handful of AZD1222 recipients tested seropositive at baseline. Donor demographics were predominantly white British with a female majority; clonal diversity may be underestimated.

The chain has TRBV29-1 and TRBJ2-7; 11 bases align to TRBD1. This TCR was recovered from an adult in good health. Sequencing used peripheral blood, obtained on day 0 of AZD1222 vaccination. CDR3 nucleotides: TGCAGCGTCGCCGGGACAGGGGGTTTCTACGAGCAGTACTTC. It specifies CSVAGTGGFYEQYF.